This T cell receptor (beta chain) was identified in a study of T cell changes during pregnancy in multiple sclerosis. Assay used: immunoSEQ multiplex PCR; TCRdb lists only in-frame clones, some missing. The table includes some 67,000 clones, roughly nine tenths detected once. The sequencing used peripheral blood, collected after pregnancy. This sequence was found in a female donor with multiple sclerosis, enrolled in a pregnancy study.

DNA of the CDR3: TGTGCCAGCAGCTTATCACCGCGACAGTACCGTGAGCAGTTCTTC. Its protein is CASSLSPRQYREQFF. The rearrangement joins TRBV7-9 to TRBJ2-1; the D gene is possibly TRBD1 (5 bases). The CDR3 is 15 residues long. Germline CDR1 and CDR2: SEHNR and FQNEAQ (reference sequence). V lost 2 bases to trimming and J lost 9 bases, with 17 bases between them.